Included here is one TCR beta chain sequence, with context. Despite likely unrecorded immune exposures, the donors were nominally healthy at the time of sampling. This entry comes from a study of cytomegalovirus exposure and HLA in healthy donors. The PCR made use of 60 Vbeta and 13 Jbeta primers. Assay: immunoSEQ multiplex PCR; the TCRdb copy retains only in-frame clones and omits some. This repertoire includes roughly 120,000 clones. This CDR3 is built from 16 residues. The ends were cut back, 6 bases at V and 3 bases at J, with 21 bases in the middle. Per germline, CDR1 MDHEN and CDR2 SYDVKM. The chain couples TRBV28 to TRBJ2-7; a possible D gene is TRBD2 (6 bases). This receptor was taken from a man aged 18 to 29 in good health and CMV-seronegative. Sequencing input: PBMCs. The CDR3 nucleotides are TGTGCCAGCAGACGCGGAGCCGGGACTTTAAACTACGAGCAGTACTTC. This translates into CASRRGAGTLNYEQYF.